Presented here are 5 T cell receptor beta chains from one specimen sequenced in a study of cytomegalovirus exposure and HLA in healthy donors (dated by TCRdb to 2016 to 2017). Libraries came from the immunoSEQ multiplex PCR assay. The multiplex PCR relied on a mix of 60 forward primers for TCR Vbeta segments and 13 reverse primers for TCR Jbeta segments. TCRdb holds this immuneACCESS table with in-frame rearrangements only. Some clones are missing; in checked studies, unresolved V genes explain under half, and the rest has no known cause. This sample is represented by 130,000 or so clones; approximately 8% of them were singletons. The biggest ten clones account for approximately 6.6% of the sample. The sequenced sample was PBMCs. The receptors stem from a middle-aged woman in good health and CMV-seropositive.

This chain joins TRBV29-1 and TRBJ2-1, with no clear D. Trimming removed 6 bases from V and 1 base from J, with 10 bases in between. CDR3 length: 13 residues. Germline loops: CDR1 SQVTM, CDR2 ANQGSEA. In nucleotides, the CDR3 is TGCAGCGTAGGCACACTATCCTACAATGAGCAGTTCTTC. Its translation: CSVGTLSYNEQFF.

V usage is TRBV5-1 and J usage is TRBJ2-4, with 7 bases lining up with TRBD1. Germline V gene lookup returns CDR1 SGHRS and CDR2 YFSETQ. The ends lost 4 bases at V and 2 bases at J; junction bases unmatched: 3. The CDR3 extends over 14 amino acids. CDR3 DNA sequence: TGCGCCAGCAGCCAACAGGGGTCCAAAAACATTCAGTACTTC. Protein product: CASSQQGSKNIQYF.

The chain links TRBV5-1 to TRBJ1-5; D perhaps matches TRBD1 (5 bases). Germline-derived CDR1 and CDR2 are SGHRS and YFSETQ. The CDR3 totals 15 residues. Trimming left V 0 bases short and J 5 bases short, with 12 bases between. The CDR3 nucleotides are TGCGCCAGCAGCTTGGAAGGGGTCGTTTATCAGCCCCAGCATTTT. It translates to CASSLEGVVYQPQHF.

This clone was detected only a few times. The chain carries TRBV6-5 and TRBJ1-2; TRBD1 matches at 7 bases. V lost 0 bases to trimming and J lost 4 bases; unmatched junction nucleotides: 5. CDR1 MNHEY and CDR2 SVGAGI come from the germline V gene. The CDR3 has 15 amino acids. Here the CDR3 reads CASSYSQGEGYGYTF. The DNA of the CDR3 is TGTGCCAGCAGTTACTCCCAGGGGGAAGGCTATGGCTACACCTTC.

In its sample, this clone was seen many times. This sequence joins TRBV13 and TRBJ2-7; D possibly corresponds to TRBD1 (6 bases). Germline V gives CDR1 PRHDT, CDR2 FYEKMQ (reference sequence). This CDR3 is 15 amino acids long. Trimming pared 1 base from V and 3 bases from J, leaving 13 bases between. CDR3 bases: TGTGCCAGCAGCTTAGCCGGTGGACAGAGCTACGAGCAGTACTTC. This gives the protein CASSLAGGQSYEQYF.